The 23 T cell receptor beta chains reported below all come from one sample, sequenced in a study of cytomegalovirus exposure and HLA in healthy donors. 60 Vbeta and 13 Jbeta primers were used in PCR. Sequencing used immunoSEQ multiplex PCR; TCRdb keeps in-frame clones, though not all of them. The sample lists 50,000 to 65,000 clones; roughly 84% were seen once. The sample comprised PBMCs. Receptors were obtained from a young woman in good health and CMV-seronegative.

The V call is TRBV10-3, the J call TRBJ2-1; the match to TRBD2 covers 13 bases. CDR1 and CDR2 from the germline V gene are ENHRY and SYGVKD. With V trimmed by 6 bases and J by 9 bases, 11 bases remained unmatched. The CDR3 consists of 16 residues. The CDR3 is CAIRPGLAGRVGEQFF. CDR3 coding DNA: TGTGCCATCAGGCCGGGACTAGCGGGAAGAGTCGGTGAGCAGTTCTTC.

The rearrangement joins TRBV5-1 to TRBJ2-5; TRBD1 is a possible D gene (5 bases). The J call is doubtful: the DNA matches TRBJ2-7 better. The CDR3 has 14 residues. Germline-derived CDR1 and CDR2 are SGHRS and YFSETQ. The CDR3 coding sequence is TGCGCCAGCAGCTTGGTGCAGGGATCCTACGAGCAGTACTTC. It encodes CASSLVQGSYEQYF.

In its sample, this clone was seen once. This chain uses TRBV30 with TRBJ1-2; 12 positions agree with TRBD1. Germline V CDR1 and CDR2: GTSNPN, SVGIG (reference sequence). The CDR3 has 18 amino acids. The junction had 19 bases not matched to a gene; V was cut back by 3 bases and J by 8 bases. This CDR3 is CAWSDPGQGALWASGYTF. The CDR3 DNA reads TGTGCCTGGAGCGACCCGGGACAGGGGGCTCTCTGGGCTTCCGGCTACACCTTC.

The rearrangement joins TRBV29-1 to TRBJ2-2; 9 bases map to TRBD1. The CDR3 runs to 16 residues. V shed 6 bases and J 6 bases; nucleotides not matched to a gene: 14. Germline-derived CDR1 and CDR2 are SQVTM and ANQGSEA. DNA of the CDR3: TGCAGCGTAGACTCTTCCGGGACAGGGAAGGCCGGGGAGCTGTTTTTT. It yields the protein CSVDSSGTGKAGELFF.

The rearrangement joins TRBV7-9 to TRBJ1-1; TRBD1 might be the D (6 bases). The CDR3 is made up of 14 amino acids. V dropped 2 bases and J dropped 2 bases, with 9 bases sitting between them. Per germline, CDR1 SEHNR and CDR2 FQNEAQ (reference sequence). CDR3 loop: CASSLQGINTEAFF. CDR3 sequence (DNA): TGTGCCAGCAGCTTACAGGGGATTAACACTGAAGCTTTCTTT.

This clone was counted a few times. The chain combines TRBV28 with TRBJ2-7; TRBD1 matches 8 bases. This CDR3 spans 20 amino acids. The V and J ends lost 2 bases and 0 bases, in that order; junction bases with no gene match: 18. CDR1 is MDHEN, CDR2 SYDVKM, per germline. The CDR3 nucleotides read TGTGCCAGCAGTTTACCCACCGGGACAGGCTTTGTGGGGTACTCCTACGAGCAGTACTTC. This sequence encodes CASSLPTGTGFVGYSYEQYF.

The V gene is TRBV2, the J gene TRBJ2-7; 9 bases agree with TRBD2. The CDR3 is 17 amino acids. The junction had 12 bases not matched to a gene; V was cut back by 2 bases and J by 4 bases. The germline CDR1 and CDR2 sequences are SNHLY and FYNNEI. CDR3 in DNA: TGTGCCAGCAGTGAAAGGCTTTCTCCTAGCGGGGTTTACGAGCAGTACTTC. This encodes CASSERLSPSGVYEQYF.

The chain joins TRBV30 to TRBJ1-4; D gene uncertain. Germline V gene sequence: CDR1 GTSNPN, CDR2 SVGIG (reference sequence). This CDR3 comprises 12 residues. The V end was cut by 2 bases, the J end by 5 bases, with 6 bases between. The CDR3 region has the DNA TGTGCCTGGAGTACGGGAAATGAAAAACTGTTTTTT. As protein: CAWSTGNEKLFF. The variable domain in full, with the rest retrieved from reference TRBV30 and TRBJ1-4, is SQTIHQWPATLVQPVGSPLSLECTVEGTSNPNLYWYRQAAGRGLQLLFYSVGIGQISSEVPQNLSASRPQDRQFILSSKKLLLSDSGFYLCAWSTGNEKLFFGSGTQLSVL.

In this sample, this clone turned up a few times. V gene TRBV29-1 combines with J gene TRBJ2-7; weak D call: TRBD1 (5 bases). Germline CDR1 and CDR2: SQVTM and ANQGSEA. Trimming cost V 1 base and J 4 bases, with 8 bases left between them. CDR3 length: 12 residues. In DNA, the CDR3 is TGCAGCGTTGAAGTACAGGATTACGAGCAGTACTTC. Translating gives CSVEVQDYEQYF.

This chain uses TRBV6-5 with TRBJ1-6; D may be TRBD1 (6 bases). CDR1 MNHEY and CDR2 SVGAGI come from the germline V gene. With 4 bases removed from V and 2 bases from J, the gap between germline ends came to 9 bases. This CDR3 is built from 15 residues. CDR3 sequence reads: CASSLQGPYNSPLHF. The CDR3 bases are TGTGCCAGCAGTTTACAGGGTCCCTATAATTCACCCCTCCACTTT.

The J gene is TRBJ1-3, the V gene TRBV27, with D perhaps TRBD1 (6 bases). Trimming removed 6 bases at V and 2 bases at J, with 14 bases between. Germline values: CDR1 MNHEY, CDR2 SMNVEV (reference sequence). This CDR3 is 15 amino acids long. For the CDR3, the DNA is TGTGCCAGCAGCCCTGGGACAACCACTGGAAACACCATATATTTT. Translated, it gives CASSPGTTTGNTIYF.

This clone has a handful of counts. The chain employs TRBV6-1 and TRBJ2-5, with TRBD2 matching over 7 bases. The CDR3 has 14 amino acids. Germline V gene sequence: CDR1 MNHNS, CDR2 SASEGT. The V segment lost 7 bases and the J segment 3 bases; nucleotides outside the gene matches: 8. CDR3 bases: TGTGCCAGCAAATTAAGCGGGAATAAAGAGACCCAGTACTTC. Translated: CASKLSGNKETQYF.

This chain joins TRBV5-1 and TRBJ1-1, with 9 bases that match TRBD1. CDR3 length: 16 amino acids. Germline V gene sequence: CDR1 SGHRS, CDR2 YFSETQ. Unmatched junction bases numbered 10, after V lost 6 bases and J lost 1 base. The chain's CDR3 is CASKSTGGEGNTEAFF. The CDR3, as DNA: TGCGCCAGCAAATCGACAGGGGGGGAGGGGAACACTGAAGCTTTCTTT.

V usage is TRBV27 and J usage is TRBJ1-5; 8 bases align to TRBD1. The CDR3 sequence is 14 residues long. Trimming took 3 bases from V and 9 from J; bases not matched to a gene: 7. Germline CDR1 MNHEY, CDR2 SMNVEV (reference sequence). The DNA for the CDR3 is TGTGCCAGCAGTTTCGACAGGGGACTTCGGCCCCAGCATTTT. Its translation: CASSFDRGLRPQHF.

The V and J genes are TRBV7-3 and TRBJ1-1; no clear D. This CDR3 has 13 amino acids. Trimming cost V 1 base and J 4 bases, with 7 bases left between them. CDR1 and CDR2 (germline): SGHTA, FQGTGA. As DNA, the CDR3 is TGTGCCAGCAGCTTAATGAAGAGCACTGAAGCTTTCTTT. Translation gives CASSLMKSTEAFF.

This clone has more than one count but fewer than ten. V usage is TRBV19 and J usage is TRBJ1-2; 10 positions agree with TRBD1. With 6 bases clipped from V and 1 base from J, the junction kept 11 bases outside the gene matches. In germline, CDR1 is LNHDA, CDR2 SQIVND (reference sequence). There are 17 residues in the CDR3. The CDR3 loop reads CASRRFGDRGLNYGYTF. The CDR3 DNA reads as TGTGCCAGTAGACGATTCGGGGACAGGGGCCTTAACTATGGCTACACCTTC.

The chain links TRBV7-8 to TRBJ1-5, with D unresolved. The CDR3 is 14 amino acids. Germline loops: CDR1 SGHVS, CDR2 FQNEAQ. The ends were cut back, 5 bases at V and 0 bases at J, with 8 bases in the middle. The CDR3 loop reads CASSHRDSNQPQHF. DNA of the CDR3: TGTGCCAGCAGCCACCGGGATAGCAATCAGCCCCAGCATTTT.

The genes are TRBV28 and TRBJ2-1; 10 nucleotides align to TRBD1. Germline CDR1 and CDR2: MDHEN and SYDVKM. V lost 6 bases to trimming and J lost 2 bases; unmatched junction nucleotides: 4. The CDR3 contains 15 residues. The CDR3 DNA reads as TGTGCCAGCAGGGGGACAGGGGATGCCTACAATGAGCAGTTCTTC. Translation: CASRGTGDAYNEQFF. The full variable domain, in which reference TRBV28 and TRBJ2-1 provide the parts outside the CDR3, is DVKVTQSSRYLVKRTGEKVFLECVQDMDHENMFWYRQDPGLGLRLIYFSYDVKMKEKGDIPEGYSVSREKKERFSLILESASTNQTSMYLCASRGTGDAYNEQFFGPGTRLTVL.

The gene calls are TRBV7-9 and TRBJ2-5; D gene uncertain. The germline V gene has CDR1 SEHNR and CDR2 FQNEAQ (reference sequence). Trimming cost V 6 bases and J 2 bases, with 13 bases left between them. This CDR3 has 14 amino acids. The CDR3 DNA sequence: TGTGCCAGCAGTCCGGTCTCGACTCAAGAGACCCAGTACTTC. Translating it yields CASSPVSTQETQYF. The variable domain in full, completed from reference TRBV7-9 and TRBJ2-5, reads DTGVSQNPRHKITKRGQNVTFRCDPISEHNRLYWYRQTLGQGPEFLTYFQNEAQLEKSRLLSDRFSAERPKGSFSTLEIQRTEQGDSAMYLCASSPVSTQETQYFGPGTRLLVL.

CDR3 protein: CASSLDRVRSYNEQFF. The CDR3 DNA is TGTGCCAGCAGCTTAGATCGGGTACGCTCCTACAATGAGCAGTTCTTC. V is TRBV7-6 and J is TRBJ2-1; no reliable D call. CDR1 and CDR2 (germline): SGHVS, FNYEAQ. Trimming removed 1 base at V and 0 bases at J, with 10 bases between. This CDR3 has 16 residues.

The V gene is TRBV9, the J gene TRBJ1-2, with TRBD1 as a possible D gene (5 bases). Germline CDR1 SGDLS, CDR2 YYNGEE. With 3 bases removed from V and 5 bases from J, the gap between germline ends came to 17 bases. The CDR3 runs 15 residues. The CDR3 coding sequence is TGTGCCAGCAGCGCAATTACAGGAATCGGGTATGGCTACACCTTC. As protein: CASSAITGIGYGYTF.

The chain carries TRBV11-2 and TRBJ1-3; D gene ambiguous. Germline loops: CDR1 SGHAT, CDR2 FQNNGV. The ends were cut back, 10 bases at V and 0 bases at J, with 4 bases in the middle. The CDR3 has 11 amino acids. The CDR3 DNA is TGTGCCACCGGCTCTGGAAACACCATATATTTT. This codes for CATGSGNTIYF. The complete variable domain, with remaining parts taken from reference TRBV11-2 and TRBJ1-3, reads EAGVAQSPRYKIIEKRQSVAFWCNPISGHATLYWYQQILGQGPKLLIQFQNNGVVDDSQLPKDRFSAERLKGVDSTLKIQPAKLEDSAVYLCATGSGNTIYFGEGSWLTVV.

The V call is TRBV7-9, the J call TRBJ2-4; 11 bases map to TRBD1. The CDR3 consists of 18 residues. Germline loops: CDR1 SEHNR, CDR2 FQNEAQ (reference sequence). The V and J ends lost 3 bases and 1 base, in that order; junction bases with no gene match: 8. The CDR3 DNA reads TGTGCCAGCAGCTTGGGCTGGACAGGGGGCGCGGCCAAAAACATTCAGTACTTC. Translation gives CASSLGWTGGAAKNIQYF.